This TCR beta chain was obtained from a study of cytomegalovirus exposure and HLA in healthy donors. Study at large: Unique TCRs numbering about 87 million, obtained from HLA-typed donors, made up an early data release.

The CDR3 loop spans 18 amino acids. Germline CDR1 reads SGHRS; CDR2 reads YFSETQ. V lost 3 bases, J lost 4 bases, and 9 bases stayed unmatched. The study ran its PCR with 60 Vbeta and 13 Jbeta primers. The method was immunoSEQ multiplex PCR; TCRdb's version includes in-frame clones alone and lacks a portion of them. The repertoire holds approximately 76,000 clones, approximately 79% seen once, with roughly 2.5% in the top ten. Findings and limits, study-wide: Accounts indicate the classifier identified cytomegalovirus status with strong specificity and sensitivity. Presence/absence analyses assumed roughly uniform sequencing depth across donors, which may not hold.

To note about this clone: As yet, its antigen is unknown.

The sequence came from a man aged 25-45 years in good health and CMV-seronegative. The chain links TRBV5-1 to TRBJ2-1; TRBD2 aligns across 14 bases. Sample: PBMCs. In nucleotides, the CDR3 is TGCGCCAGCAGCTATCCCGGGACTAGCGGGGGACGGTACAATGAGCAGTTCTTC. Translating gives CASSYPGTSGGRYNEQFF.